The 21 T cell receptor beta chains in this list originate from one sample, sequenced in a study of T cells in Graves' hyperthyroidism and ophthalmopathy. TCR beta CDR3 regions were amplified from RNA. The primer set for the first-round RT-PCR of the TCR CDR3 was HTBI. In TCRdb, the multiplex PCR reads were re-called with MiXCR into one record per CDR3 protein. The table has about 24,000 distinct CDR3 sequences, less than 65% seen once. Sample: blood. The source of these receptors is a woman in her thirties or forties with Graves' hyperthyroidism that later progressed to Graves' ophthalmopathy.

As concerns this clonotype: The conserved phenylalanine or tryptophan normally closing the CDR3 is absent here, so this likely arose from a read error. V and J are TRBV11-1 and TRBJ1-5; D call uncertain. Germline CDR1 and CDR2: SGHAT and FQDESV (reference sequence). CDR3 size: 16 residues. CDR3 in DNA: TGTGCCAGCAACTTAAGCGGACGGCGTCCTGATCAGCCCCAGCATCTT. This sequence encodes CASNLSGRRPDQPQHL.

This clonotype appeared a few times. CDR3: CASRVAGPSTDTQYF. Here the CDR3 DNA reads TGTGCCAGCAGGGTAGCGGGACCCTCCACAGATACGCAGTATTTT. The V call is TRBV2, the J call TRBJ2-3; 8 bases match TRBD2. Per the germline V gene, CDR1 is SNHLY and CDR2 is FYNNEI. The CDR3 runs 15 residues. V trimming: 6 bases; J trimming: 2 bases; junction bases outside the gene matches: 7.

This clonotype was seen a few times. The CDR3 nucleotides read TGTGCCAGCAGCGTTGACGCAAACTATGGCTACACCTTC. Translating it yields CASSVDANYGYTF. The chain recombines TRBV9 with TRBJ1-2; no clear D. This CDR3 spans 13 amino acids. CDR1 is SGDLS, CDR2 YYNGEE, per germline. The V gene lost 2 bases and the J gene lost 2 bases, with 7 bases spanning the gap.

This clonotype was seen many times. The V and J genes are TRBV5-4 and TRBJ2-2; D is perhaps TRBD1 (6 bases). V was pared by 5 bases and J by 4 bases, with 12 bases between. The CDR3 runs to 14 residues. The germline gives CDR1 SGHNT, CDR2 YYREEE (reference sequence). Here the CDR3 DNA reads TGTGCCAGCAGGGCAACAGGGTCCACCGGGGAGCTGTTTTTT. Translated: CASRATGSTGELFF.

Regarding this clonotype: The missing conserved phenylalanine or tryptophan at the end of this CDR3 makes a read error likely. The V call is TRBV9, the J call TRBJ2-5, with a weak D call TRBD2 (6 bases). The germline V gene has CDR1 SGDLS and CDR2 YYNGEE. This CDR3 has 18 amino acids. V was cut by 4 bases and J by 4 bases, with 26 bases left in between. This CDR3 is CASSYPGDPGTARETQYC. The CDR3 bases are TGTGCCAGCAGCTATCCGGGAGACCCCGGGACTGCACGAGAGACCCAGTACTGT.

This clonotype was recorded at least ten times. V usage is TRBV27 and J usage is TRBJ1-3; D gene unclear. The V end lost 6 bases, the J end lost 6 bases, and 15 bases lay between the germline ends. The CDR3 has 14 amino acids. Germline assignment: CDR1 MNHEY and CDR2 SMNVEV (reference sequence). The CDR3 here is CASRPLVEANTIYF. The DNA of the CDR3 is TGTGCCAGCAGACCATTGGTTGAAGCAAACACCATATATTTT.

This clonotype was counted a single time. The chain employs TRBV7-2 and TRBJ2-1, with 9 positions matching TRBD1. CDR1 SGHTA and CDR2 FQGNSA come from the germline V gene. This CDR3 comprises 14 residues. Germline trimming cut 2 bases from V and 6 bases from J; bases unmatched to any gene: 2. The CDR3 spells CASSLIQGANEQFF. The CDR3 coding sequence is TGTGCCAGCAGCTTAATACAGGGGGCCAATGAGCAGTTCTTC.

This clonotype was counted ten times or more. The chain employs TRBV5-1 and TRBJ2-1, with D possibly TRBD2 on 7 matching bases. V was cut by 0 bases and J by 0 bases, with 10 bases left in between. The CDR3 contains 16 residues. CDR1 is SGHRS, CDR2 YFSETQ, per germline. CDR3 coding DNA: TGCGCCAGCAGCTTGGAGGGGGGGGTCTCCTACAATGAGCAGTTCTTC. It translates to CASSLEGGVSYNEQFF.

This chain joins TRBV10-2 and TRBJ1-2; no clear D. The V gene lost 3 bases and the J gene lost 4 bases, with 15 bases spanning the gap. Germline CDR1 WSHSY, CDR2 SAAADI. The CDR3 is made up of 15 amino acids. CDR3 region: CASSEWQESTYGYTF. As DNA, the CDR3 is TGCGCCAGCAGTGAATGGCAGGAAAGTACCTATGGCTACACCTTC.

This rearrangement joins TRBV20-1 to TRBJ2-3, with D tentatively TRBD1 (6 bases). This CDR3 has 21 amino acids. The V end was cut by 5 bases, the J end by 2 bases, with 35 bases between. The germline V gene encodes CDR1 DFQATT and CDR2 SNEGSKA (reference sequence). CDR3 sequence (DNA): TGCAGTGCTCCTGGACAGAGGGACCAGCGCTCAATCGCCTTCTTCACAGATACGCAGTATTTT. Translating it yields CSAPGQRDQRSIAFFTDTQYF.

The gene calls are TRBV7-8 and TRBJ1-2; 9 bases map to TRBD1. V was clipped by 2 bases and J by 5 bases; unmatched bases: 9. The length of the CDR3 is 16 residues. CDR1 and CDR2 (germline): SGHVS, FQNEAQ. The CDR3: CASSLIRTGDRYGYTF. The CDR3 DNA is TGTGCCAGCAGCTTAATACGGACAGGGGACCGGTATGGCTACACCTTC. The complete variable domain, with remaining parts taken from reference TRBV7-8 and TRBJ1-2, reads GAGVSQSPRYKVAKRGQDVALRCDPISGHVSLFWYQQALGQGPEFLTYFQNEAQLDKSGLPSDRFFAERPEGSVSTLKIQRTQQEDSAVYLCASSLIRTGDRYGYTFGSGTRLTVV.

This clonotype turned up a few times. CDR3 protein: CASSETSVGQQPQHF. CDR3 DNA sequence: TGTGCCAGCAGTGAAACGTCAGTCGGCCAGCAGCCCCAGCATTTT. This chain connects TRBV2 to TRBJ1-5; D call uncertain. The CDR3 is made up of 15 amino acids. From germline, CDR1 is SNHLY and CDR2 FYNNEI. V shed 2 bases and J shed 7 bases, with 15 bases lying between them.

The rearrangement uses TRBV24-1 and TRBJ1-2; 10 bases align to TRBD1. Unmatched junction bases numbered 3, after V lost 2 bases and J lost 4 bases. Looked up from germline, CDR1 is KGHDR and CDR2 is SFDVKD. The CDR3 sequence is 15 residues long. DNA for the CDR3: TGTGCCACCAGTGATTCTCGGACAGGGGGCTATGGCTACACCTTC. Translated, it gives CATSDSRTGGYGYTF.

This clonotype is termed medium-sized. The chain links TRBV20-1 to TRBJ2-1, with 13 bases lining up with TRBD2. CDR3 length: 17 amino acids. The germline CDR1 and CDR2 sequences are DFQATT and SNEGSKA (reference sequence). The J segment lost 0 bases and the V segment lost 4 bases, leaving 6 bases of the junction unmatched. The CDR3 bases are TGCAGTGCTATACTAGCGGGAGGGCCTCTCTCCTACAATGAGCAGTTCTTC. This codes for CSAILAGGPLSYNEQFF.

Comment on this clonotype: This may arise from a read error, as a much more abundant clone is one base away. The CDR3 does not close with the conserved phenylalanine or tryptophan, likely indicating a read error. The rearrangement joins TRBV3-1 to TRBJ2-3, with D maybe TRBD1 (6 bases). There are 14 residues in the CDR3. V gave up 0 bases and J gave up 7 bases, with 11 bases separating them. Germline V gene lookup returns CDR1 LGHDT and CDR2 YNNKEL (reference sequence). This CDR3 is CASSQDLGANTQYC. The CDR3 DNA reads as TGTGCCAGCAGCCAAGACTTGGGGGCCAATACGCAGTATTGT.

This clonotype has just one count. This chain links TRBV20-1 with TRBJ2-7; 10 bases match TRBD2. The J segment lost 6 bases and the V segment lost 3 bases, leaving 5 bases of the junction unmatched. Germline loops: CDR1 DFQATT, CDR2 SNEGSKA (reference sequence). The CDR3 has 13 amino acids. CDR3 sequence (DNA): TGCAGTGCTAGCCTAGCGGGAGAGGGCGAGCAGTACTTC. This encodes CSASLAGEGEQYF.

The CDR3: CASSLPGTRHGYTF. The CDR3 nucleotides read TGTGCCAGCAGCTTACCCGGGACCCGACATGGCTACACCTTC. The chain has TRBV7-9 and TRBJ1-2; D is perhaps TRBD1 (5 bases). V lost 2 bases and J 6 bases, leaving 13 bases between the germline ends. This CDR3 has 14 residues. Germline values: CDR1 SEHNR, CDR2 FQNEAQ (reference sequence).

Only a few counts were recorded for this clonotype. The chain couples TRBV15 to TRBJ1-2; the D gene is possibly TRBD1 (5 bases). The germline CDR1 and CDR2 sequences are LNHNV and YYDKDF (reference sequence). Trimming removed 0 bases at V and 3 bases at J, with 17 bases between. The CDR3 consists of 17 residues. The CDR3, as DNA: TGTGCCACCAGCAGAGAGCGCGCCGCGGGACGGTACTATGGCTACACCTTC. It is translated as CATSRERAAGRYYGYTF. Supplemented by reference TRBV15 and TRBJ1-2, the full variable domain reads DAMVIQNPRYQVTQFGKPVTLSCSQTLNHNVMYWYQQKSSQAPKLLFHYYDKDFNNEADTPDNFQSRRPNTSFCFLDIRSPGLGDTAMYLCATSRERAAGRYYGYTFGSGTRLTVV.

This chain joins TRBV2 and TRBJ2-1; TRBD2 aligns across 10 bases. CDR1 is SNHLY and CDR2 is FYNNEI in the germline V gene. The CDR3 totals 13 residues. With V trimmed by 8 bases and J by 5 bases, 3 bases remained unmatched. The CDR3 region has the DNA TGTGCCAGCGGGACTAGCGAAGACAATGAGCAGTTCTTC. Its protein is CASGTSEDNEQFF.

The J gene is TRBJ1-4, the V gene TRBV19; D gene uncertain. V was shortened by 7 bases and J by 7 bases, with 10 bases between the two germline ends. The CDR3 length is 12 residues. Germline lookup yields CDR1 LNHDA and CDR2 SQIVND (reference sequence). The CDR3 DNA is TGTGCCAGTACCGGGGTGGGTGAAAAACTGTTTTTT. It specifies CASTGVGEKLFF.

By share, this clonotype counts as medium-sized. This chain links TRBV20-1 with TRBJ2-1; 12 nucleotides match TRBD2. The junction had 9 bases not matched to a gene; V was cut back by 6 bases and J by 9 bases. The CDR3 loop spans 14 amino acids. The germline CDR1 and CDR2 sequences are DFQATT and SNEGSKA (reference sequence). CDR3 coding DNA: TGCAGTGCCACGACTAGCGGGAGATCCCGTGAGCAGTTCTTC. The encoded protein is CSATTSGRSREQFF.